One sample yielded the 5 T cell receptor beta chains listed below, sequenced in a study of shared clonotypes between healthy human individuals. Generated by immunoSEQ multiplex PCR, the TCRdb table keeps only in-frame clones and is missing some. The sample holds about 1.5 million clones, over 95% seen once. Sequenced: naive CD4+ T cells sorted from blood. Subset meaning: CD45RA+ positively selected. The receptors derive from a man under 40 in good health.

This clone appeared a single time. Other DNA sequences of this sample code for an identical CDR3. The chain has TRBV5-1 and TRBJ2-1; D call uncertain. This CDR3 spans 15 amino acids. V lost 4 bases, J lost 3 bases, and 14 bases lay in between. Germline V gene data show CDR1 as SGHRS and CDR2 as YFSETQ. The CDR3 sequence: CASSTTGVNYNEQFF. In DNA form, the CDR3 reads TGCGCCAGCAGCACGACTGGGGTGAACTACAATGAGCAGTTCTTC. The full variable domain, with the rest looked up from reference TRBV5-1 and TRBJ2-1, is KAGVTQTPRYLIKTRGQQVTLSCSPISGHRSVSWYQQTPGQGLQFLFEYFSETQRNKGNFPGRFSGRQFSNSRSEMNVSTLELGDSALYLCASSTTGVNYNEQFFGPGTRLTVL.

The chain carries TRBV9 and TRBJ1-5, with D tentatively TRBD1 (6 bases). Germline assignment: CDR1 SGDLS and CDR2 YYNGEE. Trimming pared 0 bases from V and 2 bases from J, leaving 15 bases between. The CDR3 totals 17 residues. CDR3: CASSVGAGAGGNQPQHF. DNA of the CDR3: TGTGCCAGCAGCGTAGGTGCAGGGGCGGGAGGCAATCAGCCCCAGCATTTT.

V is TRBV18 and J is TRBJ1-1, with D uncertain. CDR1 and CDR2 (germline): KGHSH, LQKENI. The CDR3 totals 15 residues. With 1 base removed from V and 1 base from J, the gap between germline ends came to 10 bases. The CDR3 sequence: CASSPRDRPNTEAFF. The DNA of the CDR3 is TGTGCCAGCTCACCACGCGACCGCCCGAACACTGAAGCTTTCTTT.

This chain connects TRBV5-1 to TRBJ2-5, with 9 bases fitting TRBD2. Germline CDR1 is SGHRS and CDR2 is YFSETQ. V gave up 0 bases and J gave up 5 bases; unmatched junction bases: 8. The CDR3 is 16 amino acids. The CDR3 nucleotides read TGCGCCAGCAGCTTGGTTAGCGGGAGTATCAGTGAGACCCAGTACTTC. Protein product: CASSLVSGSISETQYF.

This clone was observed a single time. The V call is TRBV19, the J call TRBJ2-1, with 10 nucleotides matching TRBD1. With V trimmed by 5 bases and J by 4 bases, 2 bases remained unmatched. The CDR3 consists of 14 residues. Germline assignment: CDR1 LNHDA and CDR2 SQIVND (reference sequence). The DNA for the CDR3 is TGTGCCAGTAGTGGGGACAGGGGTTACAATGAGCAGTTCTTC. This encodes CASSGDRGYNEQFF.